The present T cell receptor beta chain was sequenced within a study of T cells after yellow fever vaccination. MiXCR, applied by TCRdb to the 5' RACE reads, yields one record per CDR3 protein. This table holds around 590,000 distinct CDR3 sequences, more than 9% found once. V was clipped by 0 bases and J by 3 bases, with 12 bases between them. Per the germline V gene, CDR1 is DFQATT and CDR2 is SNEGSKA (reference sequence). The CDR3 extends over 14 amino acids. The chain combines TRBV20-1 with TRBJ2-7, with a tentative D call TRBD2 (6 bases). Sequenced here: PBMCs, sampled on the day of the yellow fever booster vaccination. The TCR originated in a man under 40 who received the YFV17D yellow fever vaccine. The CDR3 spells CSARDWAGGYEQYF. The CDR3 nucleotides read TGCAGTGCTAGAGATTGGGCCGGGGGCTACGAGCAGTACTTC.